Below are 18 T cell receptor beta chains sequenced from a single sample in a study of blood T cell repertoires in COVID-19 (TCRdb year 2020). Library construction relied on the immunoSEQ multiplex PCR assay. The table was pulled from immuneACCESS by TCRdb, which kept in-frame rearrangements only. Such tables lose some clones; where checked, under half of the loss comes from unresolved V genes, and the rest has no known cause. The sample table shows 180,000 or so clones, and approximately 83% are seen once. Less than 8.5% of the sample belongs to the ten largest clones. Sequenced input: PBMCs or T cells enriched from blood (not recorded which). The origin of the receptors is a man aged 35-49 years who had recovered from COVID-19.

The V call is TRBV7-8, the J call TRBJ1-2; D perhaps matches TRBD1 (5 bases). V shed 5 bases and J shed 2 bases, with 15 bases lying between them. The CDR3 has 15 residues. CDR1 is SGHVS, CDR2 FQNEAQ, per germline. Here the CDR3 reads CASSRGGGGNYGYTF. CDR3 DNA sequence: TGTGCCAGCAGCCGGGGAGGCGGGGGAAACTATGGCTACACCTTC.

J is TRBJ1-3 and V is TRBV3-1 (or the pseudogene TRBV3-2), with D perhaps matching TRBD1 (6 bases). Trimming cost V 4 bases and J 0 bases, with 28 bases left between them. The CDR3 consists of 21 residues. The germline CDR1 and CDR2 sequences are LGHDT and YNNKEL (reference sequence). CDR3 protein: CASSPIQFSPISGVSGNTIYF. As DNA, the CDR3 is TGTGCCAGCAGCCCAATTCAGTTCTCACCTATTTCAGGGGTCTCTGGAAACACCATATATTTT.

The rearrangement uses TRBV12-5 and TRBJ2-2; a possible D gene is TRBD2 (5 bases). CDR1 and CDR2 (germline): LGHNT, FRNRAP. V was trimmed by 9 bases and J by 5 bases, leaving 13 bases between them. The CDR3 is 13 amino acids. CDR3 in amino acids: CASRGGQTGELFF. The CDR3 DNA is TGTGCTAGCCGTGGAGGTCAGACCGGGGAGCTGTTTTTT. The variable domain in full, with the rest retrieved from reference TRBV12-5 and TRBJ2-2, is DARVTQTPRHKVTEMGQEVTMRCQPILGHNTVFWYRQTMMQGLELLAYFRNRAPLDDSGMPKDRFSAEMPDATLATLKIQPSEPRDSAVYFCASRGGQTGELFFGEGSRLTVL.

The rearrangement uses TRBV28 and TRBJ2-2, with 12 bases identical to TRBD2. Trimming removed 5 bases from V and 4 bases from J; junction bases left unmatched: 11. CDR1 and CDR2 from the germline V gene are MDHEN and SYDVKM. The CDR3 loop spans 18 amino acids. The CDR3 loop reads CASSQLAGGRGGTGELFF. Written as DNA, the CDR3 is TGTGCCAGCAGTCAACTAGCGGGGGGCCGCGGCGGCACCGGGGAGCTGTTTTTT.

The gene calls are TRBV6-5 and TRBJ2-7; tentatively, D is TRBD2 (5 bases). The CDR3 is 14 residues long. In germline, CDR1 is MNHEY, CDR2 SVGAGI. Trimming removed 7 bases at V and 3 bases at J, with 16 bases between. CDR3 nucleotides: TGTGCCAGCACTCAAGGTGAAGGACTCTACGAGCAGTACTTC. It specifies CASTQGEGLYEQYF.

This clone is a singleton in its sample. This sequence joins TRBV6-2 or TRBV6-3 and TRBJ2-2; TRBD1 matches 7 bases. Germline-derived CDR1 and CDR2 are MNHEY and SVGEGT. CDR3 size: 13 residues. V gave up 6 bases and J gave up 6 bases; unmatched junction bases: 4. The CDR3 bases are TGTGCCAGCAGCCGACAGGGTCCCGGGGAGCTGTTTTTT. It codes for CASSRQGPGELFF.

The chain has TRBV30 and TRBJ1-4, with D maybe TRBD1 (6 bases). With 2 bases removed from V and 6 bases from J, the gap between germline ends came to 16 bases. The CDR3 is 15 residues long. The germline gives CDR1 GTSNPN, CDR2 SVGIG (reference sequence). CDR3 sequence reads: CAWSLGGSVYEKLFF. In DNA form, the CDR3 reads TGTGCCTGGAGTCTAGGGGGATCAGTTTATGAAAAACTGTTTTTT.

CDR3 sequence (DNA): TGTGCCAGCAGTGAACAAGAAGGGGTTTATCGCACCATATATTTT. This codes for CASSEQEGVYRTIYF. The chain combines TRBV6-1 with TRBJ1-3, with TRBD1 as a possible D gene (5 bases). The ends were cut back, 2 bases at V and 9 bases at J, with 17 bases in the middle. Germline V gene data show CDR1 as MNHNS and CDR2 as SASEGT. This CDR3 comprises 15 residues.

The chain is built from TRBV27 and TRBJ2-2, with a possible D match to TRBD1 (5 bases). Trimming left V 4 bases short and J 6 bases short, with 18 bases between. This CDR3 has 16 amino acids. Germline V gene sequence: CDR1 MNHEY, CDR2 SMNVEV (reference sequence). The CDR3 DNA sequence: TGTGCCAGCAGTTCAACTCCGACAGTCATAGCCGGGGAGCTGTTTTTT. It is translated as CASSSTPTVIAGELFF.

The chain carries TRBV19 and TRBJ2-7; TRBD2 might be the D (7 bases). Trimming cost V 8 bases and J 2 bases, with 13 bases left between them. The germline gives CDR1 LNHDA, CDR2 SQIVND (reference sequence). This CDR3 contains 13 residues. The CDR3 region is CASRGAPTYEQYF. The CDR3 DNA is TGTGCCAGTCGGGGGGCTCCCACCTACGAGCAGTACTTC.

In this sample, this clone turned up once. V gene TRBV27 combines with J gene TRBJ2-1, with TRBD1 matching 8 bases. The CDR3 covers 16 residues. Looked up from germline, CDR1 is MNHEY and CDR2 is SMNVEV (reference sequence). The V and J ends lost 6 bases and 0 bases, in that order; junction bases with no gene match: 7. This chain's CDR3 is CASRVNRGSSYNEQFF. The CDR3 region has the DNA TGTGCCAGCAGAGTGAACAGGGGGAGCTCCTACAATGAGCAGTTCTTC.

The genes are TRBV4-3 and TRBJ1-4, with D perhaps TRBD1 (5 bases). Germline V gene data show CDR1 as LGHNA and CDR2 as YSLEER. V was trimmed by 0 bases and J by 5 bases, leaving 16 bases between them. The CDR3 runs 17 residues. CDR3 nucleotide sequence: TGCGCCAGCAGCCAAGAAGGGGAGGGCAGAAAAAATGAAAAACTGTTTTTT. Translating gives CASSQEGEGRKNEKLFF.

The chain combines TRBV28 with TRBJ1-5; TRBD1 aligns across 7 bases. V lost 5 bases to trimming and J lost 1 base; unmatched junction nucleotides: 2. The CDR3 spans 14 residues. Germline CDR1 MDHEN, CDR2 SYDVKM. CDR3 in DNA: TGTGCCAGCAGTCCACAGGGGAGCAATCAGCCCCAGCATTTT. Amino acids: CASSPQGSNQPQHF.

CDR3: CASSLEQGEGYGYTF. DNA of the CDR3: TGTGCCAGCAGTTTAGAACAGGGGGAAGGGTATGGCTACACCTTC. The V and J genes are TRBV27 and TRBJ1-2; 8 bases line up with TRBD1. The ends lost 2 bases at V and 5 bases at J; junction bases unmatched: 7. The germline V gene encodes CDR1 MNHEY and CDR2 SMNVEV (reference sequence). CDR3 length: 15 residues.

This clone was observed a handful of times. This chain uses TRBV30 with TRBJ1-1, with D possibly TRBD1 on 5 matching bases. The CDR3 spans 15 residues. The V end was cut by 4 bases, the J end by 6 bases, with 21 bases between. Germline-derived CDR1 and CDR2 are GTSNPN and SVGIG (reference sequence). CDR3 protein: CAWTLEPGTMSEAFF. CDR3 coding DNA: TGTGCCTGGACCCTGGAGCCCGGGACTATGTCTGAAGCTTTCTTT.

The CDR3 coding sequence is TGCGCCAGCAGCCGACAGGGGGCAAATTATAATTCACCCCTCCACTTT. Translation gives CASSRQGANYNSPLHF. The chain has TRBV10-2 and TRBJ1-6; 10 nucleotides agree with TRBD1. Trimming cost V 6 bases and J 4 bases; bases outside gene matches: 6. Germline CDR1 reads WSHSY; CDR2 reads SAAADI. The CDR3 has 16 amino acids.

This clone was seen a few times. The V and J genes are TRBV9 and TRBJ1-2; TRBD1 might be the D (6 bases). V was trimmed by 6 bases and J by 3 bases, leaving 15 bases between them. This CDR3 has 14 residues. CDR1 SGDLS and CDR2 YYNGEE come from the germline V gene. CDR3 coding DNA: TGTGCCAGCAATGCCGGGGGGGCGGACTATGGCTACACCTTC. This codes for CASNAGGADYGYTF.

This chain joins TRBV24-1 and TRBJ1-2, with no clear D. The V gene lost 4 bases and the J gene lost 7 bases, with 12 bases spanning the gap. Germline V gene sequence: CDR1 KGHDR, CDR2 SFDVKD. This CDR3 is built from 13 residues. The CDR3 loop is CATSDSNLVGYTF. The CDR3, as DNA: TGTGCCACCAGTGACTCCAATTTAGTTGGCTACACCTTC.